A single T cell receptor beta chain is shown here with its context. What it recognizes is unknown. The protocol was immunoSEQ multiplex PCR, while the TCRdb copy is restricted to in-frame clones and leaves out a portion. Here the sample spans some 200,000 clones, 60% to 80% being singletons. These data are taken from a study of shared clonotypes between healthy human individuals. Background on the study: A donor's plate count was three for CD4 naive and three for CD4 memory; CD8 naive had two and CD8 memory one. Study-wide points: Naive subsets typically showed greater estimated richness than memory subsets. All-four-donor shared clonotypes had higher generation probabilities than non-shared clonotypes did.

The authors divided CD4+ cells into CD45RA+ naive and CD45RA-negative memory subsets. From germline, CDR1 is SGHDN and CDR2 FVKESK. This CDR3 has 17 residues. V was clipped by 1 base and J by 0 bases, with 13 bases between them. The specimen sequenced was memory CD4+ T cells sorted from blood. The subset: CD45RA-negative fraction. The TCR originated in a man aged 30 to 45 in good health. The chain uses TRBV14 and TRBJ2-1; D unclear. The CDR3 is CASSQVRSASSYNEQFF. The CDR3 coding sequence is TGTGCCAGCAGCCAAGTGAGGAGCGCGAGCTCCTACAATGAGCAGTTCTTC.